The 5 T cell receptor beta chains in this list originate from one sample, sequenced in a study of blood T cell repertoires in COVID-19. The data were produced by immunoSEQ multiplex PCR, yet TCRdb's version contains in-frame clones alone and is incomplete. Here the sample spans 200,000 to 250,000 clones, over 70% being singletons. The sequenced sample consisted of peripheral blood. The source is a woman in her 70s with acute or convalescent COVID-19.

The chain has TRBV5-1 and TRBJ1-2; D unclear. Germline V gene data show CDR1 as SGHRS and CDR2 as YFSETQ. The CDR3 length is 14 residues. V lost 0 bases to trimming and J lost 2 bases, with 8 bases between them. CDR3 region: CASSLGEPNYGYTF. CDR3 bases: TGCGCCAGCAGCTTGGGGGAGCCCAACTATGGCTACACCTTC.

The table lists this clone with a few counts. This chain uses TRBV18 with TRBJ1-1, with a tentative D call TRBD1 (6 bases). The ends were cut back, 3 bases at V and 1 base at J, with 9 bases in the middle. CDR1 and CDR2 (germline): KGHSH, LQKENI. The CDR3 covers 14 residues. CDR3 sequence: CASSPPTGNTEAFF. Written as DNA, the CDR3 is TGTGCCAGCTCACCTCCGACAGGGAACACTGAAGCTTTCTTT.

CDR3 in amino acids: CASSQGILAGGRERDTQYF. The DNA of the CDR3 is TGCGCCAGCAGCCAAGGGATACTAGCGGGGGGGCGTGAAAGAGATACGCAGTATTTT. The chain carries TRBV4-1 and TRBJ2-3; 13 nucleotides line up with TRBD2. V trimming: 1 base; J trimming: 5 bases; junction bases outside the gene matches: 12. Germline CDR1 reads MGHRA; CDR2 reads YSYEKL. The CDR3 is made up of 19 amino acids.

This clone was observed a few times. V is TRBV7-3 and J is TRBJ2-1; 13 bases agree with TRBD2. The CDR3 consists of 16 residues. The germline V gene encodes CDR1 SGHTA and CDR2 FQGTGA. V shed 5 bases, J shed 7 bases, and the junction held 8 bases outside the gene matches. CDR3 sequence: CASSPGLTSGGNEQFF. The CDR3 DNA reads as TGTGCCAGCAGCCCGGGCTTGACTAGCGGGGGGAATGAGCAGTTCTTC.

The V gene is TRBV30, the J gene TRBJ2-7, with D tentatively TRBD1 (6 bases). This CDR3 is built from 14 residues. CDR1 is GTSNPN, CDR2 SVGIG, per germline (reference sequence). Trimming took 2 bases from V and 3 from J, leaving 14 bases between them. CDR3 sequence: CAWSTSTGYYEQYV. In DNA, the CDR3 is TGTGCCTGGAGTACGTCGACAGGATACTACGAGCAGTACGTC.